This TCR beta chain derives from a study of blood T cells in healthy people across ages. Regarding the study as a whole: Across the age range, TCR beta diversity per million T cells fell in a roughly linear way.

The extraction recovered at least 5.5 micrograms of total RNA per sample. This CDR3 spans 18 amino acids. The germline V gene has CDR1 DFQATT and CDR2 SNEGSKA (reference sequence). V gave up 0 bases and J gave up 11 bases, with 31 bases separating them. A J-beta primer mix and a sample-barcoded 5' primer were used in a second PCR of about 7 to 12 cycles. Unique molecular identifiers of 12 random nucleotides labeled each cDNA. TCRdb re-analysed the 5' RACE reads in MiXCR, keeping a single row per CDR3 protein. Of under 2,000,000 distinct CDR3 sequences listed, approximately 50% were seen once; the top ten hold approximately 2.1%. Concerning this clonotype: Antigen unknown.

This clonotype originated in a woman aged 40 to 55 in good health. The chain recombines TRBV20-1 with TRBJ2-5; D may be TRBD1 or TRBD2 (5 bases each). Sequencing was performed on blood. Written as DNA, the CDR3 is TGCAGTGCTAGAGATCTCTACACGGGGCAACCCTCCTACAATGAGCAGTACTTC. It specifies CSARDLYTGQPSYNEQYF.